Detailed here is one T cell receptor beta chain. Trimming took 6 bases from V and 6 from J; bases not matched to a gene: 7. CDR3 length: 13 residues. The V gene's germline CDR1 is SEHNR and CDR2 FQNEAQ (reference sequence). This record comes from a study of blood T cell repertoires in COVID-19. Authors' data handling: It was from reference gene primer amplification that nucleated cell counts were estimated. This table comes from immunoSEQ multiplex PCR, and its TCRdb copy is limited to in-frame clones, with some not included. V and J calls and clone size come straight from that table; D and trimming were deduced from the DNA. Of 110,000 to 150,000 clones listed, more than 65% are singletons.

The TCR sequence derives from a man older than 75 with acute or convalescent COVID-19. The specimen sequenced was peripheral blood. The genes are TRBV7-9 and TRBJ1-2; 7 positions match TRBD1. CDR3 nucleotides: TGTGCCAGCAGTCGCGACAGGGTCGATGGCTACACCTTC. Protein: CASSRDRVDGYTF.